This T cell receptor (beta chain) was found in a study of blood T cell repertoires in COVID-19. Overall study context: The analysed material was cDNA or gDNA that came from T cells, B-cell-depleted T cells, or PBMCs.

The CDR3 totals 16 residues. V lost 4 bases to trimming and J lost 5 bases; unmatched junction nucleotides: 8. CDR1 SGHNT and CDR2 YYREEE come from the germline V gene (reference sequence). Authors' processing steps: The authors estimated nucleated cell counts from reference gene primer amplification. Measured with immunoSEQ multiplex PCR; TCRdb has only the in-frame clones, and not every one. V, J and clone size reflect that table, while D and trimming were determined from the DNA. The repertoire holds 150,000 to 200,000 clones, with around 86% as singletons. This TCR derives from a man aged 55 to 69 with acute or convalescent COVID-19. The specimen was peripheral blood. The chain recombines TRBV5-4 with TRBJ1-6, with 8 bases matching TRBD1. The chain's CDR3 is CASSPGTGDHNSPLHF. CDR3 in DNA: TGTGCCAGCAGCCCGGGGACAGGTGACCATAATTCACCCCTCCACTTT.